The sample holds many counts of the clone carrying this T cell receptor (beta chain). Antigen specificity is unknown. TCR beta CDR3 amplification used RNA transcripts. The first-round RT-PCR employed HTBI primers together with the Qiagen OneStep RT-PCR kit. A multiplex PCR was then performed as the second round. TCRdb re-analysed the multiplex PCR reads in MiXCR, keeping a single row per CDR3 protein. The sample lists about 500,000 distinct CDR3 sequences, around an eighth occurring once. The data are from a study of Graves' ophthalmopathy and Graves' hyperthyroidism. Broader study findings: A majority of expanded thyroid clonotypes exceeding 0.001 frequency were likewise present in blood.

Sequencing was carried out using blood. The sequence was collected from a woman in her twenties or thirties with Graves' ophthalmopathy.

Here the CDR3 reads CASSLINSPLHF. For the CDR3, the DNA is TGTGCCAGCAGTTTGATTAATTCACCCCTCCACTTT. The chain has TRBV6-1 and TRBJ1-6; D remains unclear. Deletions cut 5 bases from V and 6 bases from J, with 5 bases between. This CDR3 region has 12 residues. Germline V gives CDR1 MNHNS, CDR2 SASEGT.